A selection of T cell receptor beta chains follows, all from one sample in a study of cytomegalovirus exposure and HLA in healthy donors. TCRdb's table, derived via immunoSEQ multiplex PCR, lists solely in-frame clones and lacks some. The data show roughly 150,000 clones, with over 80% seen just once and around 3.2% held by the top ten. Sequencing was done on a sample of PBMCs. These receptors all stem from a male donor in good health and CMV-seronegative. The CDR3 runs from the conserved cysteine through the conserved F or W. The D gene is left open where the match is weak. Some rows have no size entry. The others give once, few or many, or a class for an expanded clone.

TRBV5-3	TRBJ2-1	TRBD2	NA	CARSFQRERREQFF	TGTGCCAGAAGCTTTCAGCGGGAGCGTCGTGAGCAGTTCTTC
TRBV13	TRBJ1-2	NA	NA	CASSPRTGKGSYGYTF	TGTGCCAGCAGCCCGAGAACGGGGAAAGGGTCCTATGGCTACACCTTC
TRBV14	TRBJ1-2	TRBD1	NA	CASSQGTGDGYTF	TGTGCCAGCAGCCAAGGCACAGGGGATGGCTACACCTTC
TRBV7-9	TRBJ1-2	NA	NA	CASSLVWTDSVYGYTF	TGTGCCAGCAGCTTAGTCTGGACCGACAGCGTCTATGGCTACACCTTC
TRBV25-1	TRBJ1-2	NA	once	CASNENMMGGANYGYTF	TGTGCCAGCAACGAAAACATGATGGGGGGAGCTAACTATGGCTACACCTTC
TRBV7-9	TRBJ2-6	NA	NA	CASSPPLAAGANVLTF	TGTGCCAGCAGCCCCCCCCTGGCAGCTGGGGCCAACGTCCTGACTTTC
TRBV27	TRBJ2-1	NA	NA	CASSLLGGSVSYNEQFF	TGTGCCAGCAGTTTATTAGGTGGCAGCGTCTCCTACAATGAGCAGTTCTTC
TRBV27	TRBJ2-2	TRBD2	few	CASSSLLAGETGELFF	TGTGCCAGCAGTTCCCTTCTAGCGGGGGAGACCGGGGAGCTGTTTTTT
TRBV6-1	TRBJ2-7	TRBD2	NA	CASSESGGEYEQYF	TGTGCCAGCAGTGAAAGCGGGGGAGAATACGAGCAGTACTTC
TRBV28	TRBJ2-7	NA	NA	CASSSSTGGSYEQYF	NA
TRBV27	TRBJ1-1	TRBD1	NA	CASSLTGYGTEAFF	TGTGCCAGCAGTTTGACAGGGTACGGCACTGAAGCTTTCTTT
TRBV11-3	TRBJ2-2	NA	few	CASSLAGQSELFF	TGTGCCAGCAGCTTAGCCGGACAGTCCGAGCTGTTTTTT
TRBV9	TRBJ2-1	TRBD2	NA	CASSVVGGGSTYNEQFF	TGTGCCAGCAGCGTAGTGGGCGGGGGGAGTACCTACAATGAGCAGTTCTTC
TRBV28	TRBJ2-1	TRBD2	NA	CASSLIWGRAASGRNEQFF	TGTGCCAGCAGTTTAATCTGGGGGCGAGCGGCTAGCGGGAGGAATGAGCAGTTCTTC
TRBV6-5	TRBJ1-2	TRBD1	NA	CASSTGGDGYTF	TGTGCCAGCAGTACAGGGGGCGATGGCTACACCTTC
TRBV15	TRBJ1-5	NA	NA	CATSSQILANNQPQHF	TGTGCCACCAGCTCCCAGATTTTGGCAAACAATCAGCCCCAGCATTTT
TRBV25-1	TRBJ1-4	NA	NA	CASSARLIEKLFF	TGTGCCAGCAGTGCCAGGTTAATTGAAAAACTGTTTTTT
TRBV7-2	TRBJ1-2	NA	NA	CASSWGGGDYGYTF	TGTGCCAGCAGCTGGGGTGGGGGGGACTATGGCTACACCTTC
TRBV7-9	TRBJ1-3	NA	NA	CSSRMGASGNTIYF	TGTTCCAGCAGGATGGGGGCCTCTGGAAACACCATATATTTT
TRBV19	TRBJ1-4	NA	NA	CASSSAGWVDEKLFF	TGTGCCAGTAGTTCCGCGGGGTGGGTGGATGAAAAACTGTTTTTT
TRBV4-1	TRBJ2-1	TRBD2	few	CASSHREGTPIAAQFF	TGCGCCAGCAGCCACCGGGAGGGGACTCCCATCGCCGCGCAGTTCTTC
TRBV30	TRBJ1-4	NA	once	CAWREKNRERGNEKLFF	TGTGCCTGGAGGGAGAAAAACAGGGAGAGGGGTAATGAAAAACTGTTTTTT
TRBV30	TRBJ1-1	TRBD1	NA	CAWSVLGQGGTEAFF	TGTGCCTGGAGTGTACTTGGGCAGGGGGGCACTGAAGCTTTCTTT
TRBV6-1	TRBJ2-1	TRBD2	few	CASSDRRESYNEQFF	TGTGCCAGCAGTGATAGGCGGGAGTCCTACAATGAGCAGTTCTTC
TRBV29-1	TRBJ2-7	TRBD1	NA	CSVEAGGAPYEQYF	TGCAGCGTTGAAGCAGGGGGCGCTCCCTACGAGCAGTACTTC
TRBV7-9	TRBJ2-1	NA	NA	CASSLEGTWNEQFF	TGTGCCAGCAGCTTAGAAGGGACTTGGAATGAGCAGTTCTTC
TRBV7-3	TRBJ2-2	TRBD2	NA	CASSLRVAGVSGELFF	TGTGCCAGCAGCTTAAGAGTAGCGGGAGTTTCCGGGGAGCTGTTTTTT
TRBV4-3	TRBJ1-4	TRBD1	NA	CASSQRDRGGEKLFF	TGCGCCAGCAGCCAACGTGACAGGGGTGGTGAAAAACTGTTTTTT
TRBV9	TRBJ1-4	TRBD1	NA	CASSVEGTGLAELFF	TGTGCCAGCAGCGTAGAGGGGACAGGGTTAGCAGAACTGTTTTTT
TRBV5-6	TRBJ2-3	NA	NA	CASSLASAITDTQYF	TGTGCCAGCAGCTTGGCTAGCGCAATTACAGATACGCAGTATTTT
TRBV7-2	TRBJ2-7	NA	NA	CASSSIEGPTLGEQYF	TGTGCCAGCAGCTCTATCGAGGGCCCTACCCTGGGGGAGCAGTACTTC
TRBV19	TRBJ2-3	NA	few	CASSTAKERDTQYF	TGTGCCAGTAGTACCGCTAAGGAGAGAGATACGCAGTATTTT
TRBV29-1	TRBJ2-2	TRBD1	NA	CSVAGTAGELFF	TGCAGCGTTGCAGGGACAGCCGGGGAGCTGTTTTTT
TRBV18	TRBJ1-1	NA	NA	CASSSLTTEAFF	TGTGCCAGCTCGAGCCTCACCACTGAAGCTTTCTTT
TRBV28	TRBJ1-2	TRBD1	NA	CASSLSSGGPYGYTF	TGTGCCAGCAGTTTATCCTCAGGGGGCCCCTATGGCTACACCTTC